Listed below are T cell receptor beta chains from one sample, sequenced in a study of blood T cells in healthy people across ages. TCRdb reprocessed the 5' RACE reads via MiXCR and lists one record per CDR3 protein. The sample has hundreds of thousands of distinct CDR3 sequences, roughly 50% seen once; the top ten hold over 30%. The sample taken for sequencing was blood. These receptor sequences come from a man in his 60s in good health. The CDR3 runs from the conserved cysteine through the conserved F or W. A D gene is named only where the DNA matches it firmly. Not all rows give a size; the values are once, few, many and, for expanded clones, a class.

D: -; J: TRBJ1-1; V: TRBV20-1; size: -; DNA: TGCAGTGCTAGTGACAGGCGCCGGGGAACTGAAGCTTTCTTT; CDR3: CSASDRRRGTEAFF
D: -; J: TRBJ1-2; V: TRBV21-1; size: -; DNA: TGTGCCAGCAGCAAGGGGAGCGAGGGCGGACAAGCTAACTATGGCTACACCTTC; CDR3: CASSKGSEGGQANYGYTF
D: TRBD1; J: TRBJ2-5; V: TRBV7-9; size: few; DNA: TGTGCCAGCAGCCAGCTTAGACAGGGGGAGACCCAGTACTTC; CDR3: CASSQLRQGETQYF
D: TRBD2; J: TRBJ2-5; V: TRBV12-3/TRBV12-4; size: once; DNA: TGTGCCAGCAGTTTGGGACTAGCGGGGGGGGCGTACCAAGAGACCCGGTACTTC; CDR3: CASSLGLAGGAYQETRYF
D: TRBD1; J: TRBJ2-7; V: TRBV7-2; size: -; DNA: TGTGCCAGCGGCTCGCCTGGACAGGGCCGACCTTACGAGCAGTACTTC; CDR3: CASGSPGQGRPYEQYF
D: -; J: TRBJ2-1; V: TRBV10-3; size: few; DNA: TGTGCCATCAGTGGCGGGCTGGACAATGAGCAGTTCTTC; CDR3: CAISGGLDNEQFF
D: -; J: TRBJ1-5; V: TRBV12-3/TRBV12-4; size: -; DNA: TGTGCCAGCAGTTTGACAGCTTGGGGGCTTCAGCCCCAGCATTTT; CDR3: CASSLTAWGLQPQHF
D: -; J: TRBJ1-2; V: TRBV4-1; size: -; DNA: TGCGCCAGCAGCCAAGAATCGGGGGGTTATGACTACACCTTC; CDR3: CASSQESGGYDYTF
D: TRBD2; J: TRBJ2-3; V: TRBV20-1; size: -; DNA: TGCAGTGCTAAGCTAGCGGGGGGTTCAGATACGCAGTATTTT; CDR3: CSAKLAGGSDTQYF
D: TRBD1; J: TRBJ1-2; V: TRBV5-1; size: -; DNA: TGCGCCAGCAGCTTGGGGCCTGGACAGGTTAGAGCTGGCTACACCTTC; CDR3: CASSLGPGQVRAGYTF
D: -; J: TRBJ2-1; V: TRBV12-3/TRBV12-4; size: -; DNA: TGTGCCAGCAGTTTAAGGCGGGGGCCCTCCGATGAGCAGTTCTTC; CDR3: CASSLRRGPSDEQFF
D: TRBD1; J: TRBJ2-2; V: TRBV29-1; size: -; DNA: TGCAGCGTTGCCCCTTCGACAGGGCAGGGCGGGGAGCTGTTTTTT; CDR3: CSVAPSTGQGGELFF
D: TRBD2; J: TRBJ2-7; V: TRBV24-1; size: -; DNA: TGTGCCACCAGTGATGCTCTAGCGGGAGAGAGGTACGAGCAGTACTTC; CDR3: CATSDALAGERYEQYF
D: TRBD2; J: TRBJ2-7; V: TRBV12-3/TRBV12-4; size: -; DNA: TGTGCCAGCAGTCTCCGGACTAGCGGGGGGGGGAGCTCCTACGAGCAGTACTTC; CDR3: CASSLRTSGGGSSYEQYF
D: -; J: TRBJ2-7; V: TRBV3-1; size: -; DNA: TGTGCCAGCAGCCAAGCGCCGGGGGCGTATTACGAGCAGTACTTC; CDR3: CASSQAPGAYYEQYF
D: TRBD1; J: TRBJ2-5; V: TRBV5-1; size: -; DNA: TGCGCCAGCAGCTCCCGGCCGGGACAGCAAGAGACCCAGTACTTC; CDR3: CASSSRPGQQETQYF
D: -; J: TRBJ2-3; V: TRBV5-6; size: -; DNA: TGTGCCAGCAGCACCGGGACGGACGCTAGCACAGATACGCAGTATTTT; CDR3: CASSTGTDASTDTQYF
D: -; J: TRBJ2-5; V: TRBV29-1; size: -; DNA: TGCAGCGTTGTCCCCAGTCCCCGGCCAGAGACCCAGTACTTC; CDR3: CSVVPSPRPETQYF
D: -; J: TRBJ1-2; V: TRBV5-1; size: few; DNA: TGCGCCAGCAGCCCGTGGAATACCGGGAGGGATGCAGGGGATGGCTACACCTTC; CDR3: CASSPWNTGRDAGDGYTF
D: -; J: TRBJ2-5; V: TRBV9; size: -; DNA: TGTGCCAGCAGCGTAGCTCTGGGACGAGGGGAGACCCAGTACTTC; CDR3: CASSVALGRGETQYF
D: -; J: TRBJ2-1; V: TRBV20-1; size: -; DNA: TGCAGTGCTAGAGAGCCGGGTCCAGTGGATGAGCAGTTCTTC; CDR3: CSAREPGPVDEQFF
D: TRBD2; J: TRBJ2-1; V: TRBV10-2; size: -; DNA: TGCGCCAGCAGCGCGGGGGGGCCTAGGAATGAGCAGTTCTTC; CDR3: CASSAGGPRNEQFF
D: -; J: TRBJ2-1; V: TRBV11-2; size: few; DNA: TGTGCCAGCAGCCCCATGGGCCGGGTAGTGGGGCGTGAGCAGTTCTTC; CDR3: CASSPMGRVVGREQFF
D: -; J: TRBJ1-2; V: TRBV6-5; size: few; DNA: TGTGCCAGCAGTTACCAACCTCAGGGAATAGGGGGCTACACCTTC; CDR3: CASSYQPQGIGGYTF
D: -; J: TRBJ2-7; V: TRBV2; size: few; DNA: TGTGCCAGCAGTGATGTGGGATCCTACGAGCAGTACTTC; CDR3: CASSDVGSYEQYF
D: -; J: TRBJ2-5; V: TRBV2; size: -; DNA: TGTGCCAGCAGGCCCAGTCAAGAGACCCAGTACTTC; CDR3: CASRPSQETQYF
D: -; J: TRBJ2-7; V: TRBV28; size: -; DNA: TGTGCCAGCAGTCCTATACCGGACTTAGCAGACGAGCAGTACTTC; CDR3: CASSPIPDLADEQYF
D: -; J: TRBJ1-1; V: TRBV5-1; size: -; DNA: TGCGCCAGCGGCATTTCAGGGAGTCGGGACACTGAAGCTTTCTTT; CDR3: CASGISGSRDTEAFF
D: -; J: TRBJ1-1; V: TRBV25-1; size: -; DNA: TGTGCCAGCAGTGTAACCTACTCGAACACTGAAGCTTTCTTT; CDR3: CASSVTYSNTEAFF